The T cell receptor beta chain under discussion was sequenced for a study of shared clonotypes between healthy human individuals. The table lists this clone with a few counts. This sample includes further DNA sequences coding for the same CDR3. Repertoires were generated with immunoSEQ multiplex PCR, while TCRdb's copy carries only in-frame clones and drops some. The sample includes roughly 110,000 clones, around two thirds of them seen just once. The CDR3 totals 15 residues. Germline lookup yields CDR1 MRHNA and CDR2 SNTAGT. The ends lost 3 bases at V and 7 bases at J; junction bases unmatched: 8. This clonotype was obtained from a woman aged 30 to 39 in good health. The rearrangement links TRBV6-4 to TRBJ2-1, with 8 nucleotides matching TRBD2. Sequencing was done on a sample of memory CD8+ T cells sorted from blood. Indicated subset: CD45RO+ cells pooled with CCR7-negative TemRA cells. The CDR3: CASSEASGSVNEQFF. As DNA, the CDR3 is TGTGCCAGCAGTGAGGCGAGCGGGAGTGTTAATGAGCAGTTCTTC.